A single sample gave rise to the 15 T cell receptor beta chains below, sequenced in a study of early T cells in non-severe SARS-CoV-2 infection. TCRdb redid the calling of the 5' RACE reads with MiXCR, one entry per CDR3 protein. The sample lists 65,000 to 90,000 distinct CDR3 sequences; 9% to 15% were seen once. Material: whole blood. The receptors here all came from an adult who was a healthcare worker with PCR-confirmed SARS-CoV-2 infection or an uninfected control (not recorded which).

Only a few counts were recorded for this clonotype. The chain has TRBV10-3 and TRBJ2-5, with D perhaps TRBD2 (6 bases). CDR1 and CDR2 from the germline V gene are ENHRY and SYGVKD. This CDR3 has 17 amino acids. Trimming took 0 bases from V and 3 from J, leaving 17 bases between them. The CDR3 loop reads CAISESVVRGVKETQYF. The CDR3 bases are TGTGCCATCAGTGAGTCGGTCGTGCGGGGAGTAAAAGAGACCCAGTACTTC.

The DNA for the CDR3 is TGTGCCAGTAGTCTTTTTCCGGGGGAGCTGTTTTTT. It codes for CASSLFPGELFF. V and J are TRBV19 and TRBJ2-2; D is unresolved. This CDR3 spans 12 amino acids. V was clipped by 5 bases and J by 8 bases, with 9 bases between them. The germline V gene has CDR1 LNHDA and CDR2 SQIVND (reference sequence).

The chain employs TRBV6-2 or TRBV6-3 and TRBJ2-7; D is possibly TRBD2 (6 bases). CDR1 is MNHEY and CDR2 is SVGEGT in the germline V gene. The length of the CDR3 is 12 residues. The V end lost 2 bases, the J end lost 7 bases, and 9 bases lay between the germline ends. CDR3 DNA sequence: TGTGCCAGCAGTTACGACCGGGGGGAGCAGTACTTC. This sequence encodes CASSYDRGEQYF.

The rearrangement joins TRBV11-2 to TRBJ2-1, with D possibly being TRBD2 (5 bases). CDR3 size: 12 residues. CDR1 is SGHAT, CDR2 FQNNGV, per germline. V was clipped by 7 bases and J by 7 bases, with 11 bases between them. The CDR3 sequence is CASTAGVNEQFF. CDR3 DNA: TGTGCCAGCACCGCGGGCGTGAATGAGCAGTTCTTC.

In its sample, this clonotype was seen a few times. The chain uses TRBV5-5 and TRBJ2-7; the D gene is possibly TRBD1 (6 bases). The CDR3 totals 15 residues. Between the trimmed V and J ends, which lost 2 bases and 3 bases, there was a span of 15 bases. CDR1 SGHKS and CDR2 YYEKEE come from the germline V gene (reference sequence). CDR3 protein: CASSFPRGYYYEQYF. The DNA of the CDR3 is TGTGCCAGCAGCTTCCCCAGGGGTTATTACTACGAGCAGTACTTC.

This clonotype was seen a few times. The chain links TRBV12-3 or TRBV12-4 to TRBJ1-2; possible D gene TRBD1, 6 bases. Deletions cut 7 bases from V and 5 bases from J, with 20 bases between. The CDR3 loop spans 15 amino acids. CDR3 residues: CASTERQAGSYGYTF. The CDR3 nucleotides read TGTGCCAGCACCGAACGACAGGCGGGTTCGTATGGCTACACCTTC.

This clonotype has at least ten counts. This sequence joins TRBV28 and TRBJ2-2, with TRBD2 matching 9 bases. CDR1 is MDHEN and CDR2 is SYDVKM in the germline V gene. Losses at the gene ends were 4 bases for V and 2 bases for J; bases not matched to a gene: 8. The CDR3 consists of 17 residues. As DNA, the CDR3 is TGTGCCAGCAGTTCCCAAACTAGCGGGTTTAACACCGGGGAGCTGTTTTTT. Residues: CASSSQTSGFNTGELFF.

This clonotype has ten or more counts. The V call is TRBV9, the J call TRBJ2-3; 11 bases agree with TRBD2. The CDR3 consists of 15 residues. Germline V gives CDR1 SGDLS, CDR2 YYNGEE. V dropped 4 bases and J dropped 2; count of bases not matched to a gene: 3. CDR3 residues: CASSPLAGVTDTQYF. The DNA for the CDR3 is TGTGCCAGCAGCCCACTAGCGGGAGTCACAGATACGCAGTATTTT. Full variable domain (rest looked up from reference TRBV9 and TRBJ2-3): DSGVTQTPKHLITATGQRVTLRCSPRSGDLSVYWYQQSLDQGLQFLIQYYNGEERAKGNILERFSAQQFPDLHSELNLSSLELGDSALYFCASSPLAGVTDTQYFGPGTRLTVL.

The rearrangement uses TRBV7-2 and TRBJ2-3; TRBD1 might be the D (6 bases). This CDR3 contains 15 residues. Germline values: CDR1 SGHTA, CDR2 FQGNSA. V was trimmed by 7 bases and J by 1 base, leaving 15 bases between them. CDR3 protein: CASIYRDTRTDTQYF. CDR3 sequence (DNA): TGTGCCAGCATTTACCGGGACACTCGCACAGATACGCAGTATTTT.

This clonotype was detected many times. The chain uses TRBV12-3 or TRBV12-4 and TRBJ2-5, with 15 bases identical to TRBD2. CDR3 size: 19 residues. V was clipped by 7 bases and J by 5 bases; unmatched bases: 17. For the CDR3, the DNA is TGTGCCAGCACCAGGGCCCTGGGACTAGCGGGGGGCCTCTCCGAGACCCAGTACTTC. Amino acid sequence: CASTRALGLAGGLSETQYF.

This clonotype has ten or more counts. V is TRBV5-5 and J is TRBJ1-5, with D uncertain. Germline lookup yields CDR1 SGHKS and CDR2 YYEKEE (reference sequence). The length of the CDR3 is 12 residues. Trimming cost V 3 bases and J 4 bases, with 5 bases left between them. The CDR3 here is CASSSLNQPQHF. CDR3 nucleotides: TGTGCCAGCAGCTCCCTAAATCAGCCCCAGCATTTT.

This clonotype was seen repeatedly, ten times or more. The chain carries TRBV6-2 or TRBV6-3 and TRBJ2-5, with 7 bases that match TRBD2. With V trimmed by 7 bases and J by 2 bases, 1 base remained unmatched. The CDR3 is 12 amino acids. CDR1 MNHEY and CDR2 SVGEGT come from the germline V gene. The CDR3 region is CASKGLQETQYF. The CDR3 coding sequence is TGTGCCAGCAAGGGACTACAAGAGACCCAGTACTTC.

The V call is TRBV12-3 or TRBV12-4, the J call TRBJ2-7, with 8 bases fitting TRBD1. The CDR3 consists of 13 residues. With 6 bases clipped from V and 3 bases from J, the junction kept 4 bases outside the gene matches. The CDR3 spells CASSGDRYYEQYF. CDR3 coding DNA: TGTGCCAGCAGCGGGGACAGGTACTACGAGCAGTACTTC.

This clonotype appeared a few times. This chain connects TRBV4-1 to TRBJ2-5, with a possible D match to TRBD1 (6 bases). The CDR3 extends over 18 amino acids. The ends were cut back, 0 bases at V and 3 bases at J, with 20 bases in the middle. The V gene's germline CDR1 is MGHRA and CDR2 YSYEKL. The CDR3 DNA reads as TGCGCCAGCAGCCAAGAATCCACAGGGAGAGGCCGGGAAGAGACCCAGTACTTC. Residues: CASSQESTGRGREETQYF.

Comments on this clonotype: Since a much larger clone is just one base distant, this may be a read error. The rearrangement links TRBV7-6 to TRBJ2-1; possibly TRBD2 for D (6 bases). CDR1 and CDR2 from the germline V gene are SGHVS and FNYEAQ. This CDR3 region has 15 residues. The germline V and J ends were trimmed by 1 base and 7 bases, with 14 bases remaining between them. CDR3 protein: CASSLVPSESNEQFF. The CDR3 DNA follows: TGTGCCAGCAGCTTAGTACCTAGCGAGAGTAATGAGCAGTTCTTC.